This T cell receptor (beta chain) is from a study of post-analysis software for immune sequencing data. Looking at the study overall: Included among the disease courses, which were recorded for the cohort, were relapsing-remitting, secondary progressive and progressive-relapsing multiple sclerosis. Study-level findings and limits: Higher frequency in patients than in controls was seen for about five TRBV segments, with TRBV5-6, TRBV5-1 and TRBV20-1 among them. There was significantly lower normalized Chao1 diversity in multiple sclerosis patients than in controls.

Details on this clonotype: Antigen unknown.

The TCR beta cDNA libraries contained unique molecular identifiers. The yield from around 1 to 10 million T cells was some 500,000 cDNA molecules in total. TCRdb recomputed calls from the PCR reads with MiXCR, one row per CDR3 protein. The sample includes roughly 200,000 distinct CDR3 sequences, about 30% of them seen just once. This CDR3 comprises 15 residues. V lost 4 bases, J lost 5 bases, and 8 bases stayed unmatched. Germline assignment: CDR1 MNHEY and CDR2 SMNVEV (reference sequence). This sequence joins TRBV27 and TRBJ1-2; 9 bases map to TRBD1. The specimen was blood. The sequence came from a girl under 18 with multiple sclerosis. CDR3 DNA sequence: TGTGCCAGCAGTTACACAGGACAGGGGAGATATGGCTACACCTTC. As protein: CASSYTGQGRYGYTF.